The 20 T cell receptor beta chains below come from one sample, sequenced in a study of blood T cells in healthy people across ages. PCR was performed a second time for about 7 to 11 cycles using a sample-barcoded 5' primer and a J-beta primer mix. TCRdb re-analysed the 5' RACE reads in MiXCR, keeping a single row per CDR3 protein. The sample carries roughly 560,000 distinct CDR3 sequences, around 24% recorded once. These data were likewise used in another study, on T cells of mothers and their children.

The sample comprised blood. These receptors were obtained from a boy aged 5-17 years in good health.

The V and J genes are TRBV5-1 and TRBJ2-7, with TRBD2 matching over 9 bases. With 4 bases clipped from V and 3 bases from J, the junction kept 5 bases outside the gene matches. This CDR3 contains 14 residues. Per germline, CDR1 SGHRS and CDR2 YFSETQ. The CDR3 spells CASSQGLALYEQYF. In nucleotides, the CDR3 is TGCGCCAGCAGCCAGGGACTAGCTCTCTACGAGCAGTACTTC.

This clonotype was seen only a few times. The chain links TRBV20-1 to TRBJ1-2; D not certain. The germline V and J ends were trimmed by 1 base and 0 bases, with 12 bases remaining between them. CDR1 and CDR2 (germline): DFQATT, SNEGSKA (reference sequence). This CDR3 contains 15 residues. CDR3 in amino acids: CSARVRTAANYGYTF. For the CDR3, the DNA is TGCAGTGCTAGAGTAAGGACGGCCGCTAACTATGGCTACACCTTC.

This clonotype occurred a few times. V usage is TRBV9 and J usage is TRBJ2-5; 10 positions agree with TRBD2. This CDR3 is built from 17 residues. CDR1 and CDR2 (germline): SGDLS, YYNGEE. The trim removed 4 bases at V and 5 bases at J, leaving 14 bases unmatched. The CDR3 sequence: CASSISRFSGGSETQYF. Written as DNA, the CDR3 is TGTGCCAGCAGCATCTCCCGTTTTAGCGGGGGGTCGGAGACCCAGTACTTC.

This clonotype was seen only a few times. This chain links TRBV3-1 with TRBJ2-5; D possibly uses TRBD1 or TRBD2 (5 bases each). The CDR3 runs 15 residues. Trimming shortened V by 2 bases and J by 1 base, and 11 bases separated the two germline ends. Per the germline V gene, CDR1 is LGHDT and CDR2 is YNNKEL (reference sequence). The CDR3 loop is CASSQFVGAQETQYF. The CDR3 DNA is TGTGCCAGCAGCCAATTCGTCGGGGCCCAAGAGACCCAGTACTTC.

This chain joins TRBV7-9 and TRBJ2-7; D is possibly TRBD2 (5 bases). CDR1 is SEHNR and CDR2 is FQNEAQ in the germline V gene (reference sequence). This CDR3 is 13 amino acids long. With 5 bases removed from V and 6 bases from J, the gap between germline ends came to 14 bases. Here the CDR3 reads CASSPRGLGEQYF. The CDR3 bases are TGTGCCAGCAGCCCCCGAGGGTTGGGCGAGCAGTACTTC.

This clonotype was detected only a few times. This chain connects TRBV4-2 to TRBJ2-3, with D tentatively TRBD2 (6 bases). V lost 2 bases, J lost 3 bases, and 21 bases lay in between. The germline gives CDR1 LGHNA, CDR2 YNFKEQ. The CDR3 totals 18 residues. The CDR3 here is CASSQWPGTPQATDTQYF. In nucleotides, the CDR3 is TGTGCCAGCAGCCAATGGCCAGGGACTCCTCAAGCTACAGATACGCAGTATTTT.

J is TRBJ2-4 and V is TRBV30, with 7 nucleotides matching TRBD2. The CDR3 has 13 amino acids. Germline CDR1 and CDR2: GTSNPN and SVGIG (reference sequence). J gave up 9 bases and V 3 bases, and 8 bases lay outside the gene matches. CDR3 amino acids: CAWRSLGGTIQYF. DNA of the CDR3: TGTGCCTGGAGGAGTCTGGGGGGGACCATTCAGTACTTC.

The chain combines TRBV9 with TRBJ2-1; no definite D call. Looked up from germline, CDR1 is SGDLS and CDR2 is YYNGEE. V was cut by 3 bases and J by 0 bases, with 10 bases left in between. CDR3 length equals 15 residues. CDR3 in DNA: TGTGCCAGCAGCGCCAACTCCGGCTCCTACAATGAGCAGTTCTTC. As protein: CASSANSGSYNEQFF.

This clonotype was found a few times. The V gene is TRBV5-5, the J gene TRBJ2-5, with 14 bases that match TRBD2. J gave up 3 bases and V 4 bases, and 5 bases lay outside the gene matches. Germline values: CDR1 SGHKS, CDR2 YYEKEE (reference sequence). This CDR3 is built from 16 residues. CDR3 loop: CASSLGTSGSKETQYF. CDR3 nucleotide sequence: TGTGCCAGCAGCCTCGGGACTAGCGGGAGCAAAGAGACCCAGTACTTC.

The chain has TRBV27 and TRBJ1-6; the match to TRBD1 covers 7 bases. The germline gives CDR1 MNHEY, CDR2 SMNVEV (reference sequence). CDR3 length: 14 residues. V lost 2 bases and J lost 10; bases outside the gene matches: 5. Written as DNA, the CDR3 is TGTGCCAGCAGTTTAAGGGGGCAAGAATCACCCCTCCACTTT. Encoded protein: CASSLRGQESPLHF.

This clonotype was seen a few times. The V call is TRBV6-2 or TRBV6-3, the J call TRBJ1-1; a weak D match, TRBD1 (6 bases). Germline CDR1 reads MNHEY; CDR2 reads SVGEGT. CDR3 size: 15 residues. Trimming cost V 4 bases and J 4 bases, with 16 bases left between them. CDR3 coding DNA: TGTGCCAGCAGTTCCTACAGGGCCCAGGGCACTGAAGCTTTCTTT. Residues: CASSSYRAQGTEAFF.

This clonotype was counted between two and nine times. The V gene is TRBV5-1, the J gene TRBJ2-5; D not certain. V lost 4 bases and J 5 bases, leaving 12 bases between the germline ends. Germline lookup yields CDR1 SGHRS and CDR2 YFSETQ. This CDR3 has 13 residues. Here the CDR3 reads CASSQADPETQYF. The CDR3 nucleotides read TGCGCCAGCAGCCAGGCGGACCCGGAGACCCAGTACTTC.

Ten or more counts support this clonotype. For the CDR3, the DNA is TGCAGTGCTAGATTAGGCGGAGACACTGAAGCTTTCTTT. Its protein is CSARLGGDTEAFF. The rearrangement uses TRBV20-1 and TRBJ1-1; D call uncertain. There are 13 residues in the CDR3. Germline values: CDR1 DFQATT, CDR2 SNEGSKA (reference sequence). Trimming left V 2 bases short and J 3 bases short, with 10 bases between.

This chain connects TRBV7-9 to TRBJ2-7, with D perhaps matching TRBD1 (6 bases). The CDR3 is made up of 16 amino acids. Trimming left V 5 bases short and J 3 bases short, with 20 bases between. Germline-derived CDR1 and CDR2 are SEHNR and FQNEAQ (reference sequence). The CDR3 loop is CASSQTGTLNHYEQYF. CDR3 bases: TGTGCCAGCAGCCAAACCGGGACACTGAACCACTACGAGCAGTACTTC.

This clonotype has a handful of counts. J is TRBJ2-7 and V is TRBV28; D gene uncertain. Germline V gene lookup returns CDR1 MDHEN and CDR2 SYDVKM. V was pared by 6 bases and J by 3 bases, with 15 bases between. This CDR3 comprises 14 residues. The CDR3 loop is CASSSWSGNYEQYF. The DNA of the CDR3 is TGTGCCAGCAGCTCCTGGTCGGGCAACTACGAGCAGTACTTC.

This clonotype was observed a handful of times. V usage is TRBV2 and J usage is TRBJ1-1; TRBD1 might be the D (6 bases). The CDR3 has 16 residues. V lost 3 bases, J lost 4 bases, and 18 bases lay in between. The V gene's germline CDR1 is SNHLY and CDR2 FYNNEI. The CDR3 DNA follows: TGTGCCAGCAGTGATACACCCCAGGGGCGCGGCACTGAAGCTTTCTTT. Encoded protein: CASSDTPQGRGTEAFF.

The chain employs TRBV4-1 and TRBJ2-2, with 8 bases fitting TRBD1. The V gene's germline CDR1 is MGHRA and CDR2 YSYEKL. V dropped 0 bases and J dropped 3; count of bases not matched to a gene: 3. This CDR3 is 16 amino acids long. The CDR3: CASSQDDRGYTGELFF. CDR3 DNA: TGCGCCAGCAGCCAAGATGACAGGGGATACACCGGGGAGCTGTTTTTT.

This clonotype was observed a handful of times. The rearrangement uses TRBV25-1 and TRBJ2-5; the D gene is possibly TRBD2 (5 bases). The CDR3 consists of 13 residues. V was pared by 5 bases and J by 5 bases, with 12 bases between. Germline-derived CDR1 and CDR2 are MGHDK and SYGVNS. The CDR3 spells CASSTPGVETQYF. The CDR3 coding sequence is TGTGCCAGCAGTACACCCGGGGTGGAGACCCAGTACTTC.

The J gene is TRBJ2-5, the V gene TRBV7-9; TRBD1 aligns across 11 bases. V was clipped by 5 bases and J by 4 bases; unmatched bases: 6. This CDR3 spans 15 amino acids. The germline V gene encodes CDR1 SEHNR and CDR2 FQNEAQ (reference sequence). The chain's CDR3 is CASSNGQGAGETQYF. The CDR3 bases are TGTGCCAGCAGCAATGGACAGGGGGCAGGAGAGACCCAGTACTTC.

This clonotype was picked up a small number of times. V is TRBV28 and J is TRBJ2-4; D possibly corresponds to TRBD2 (6 bases). CDR3 length: 14 residues. Per germline, CDR1 MDHEN and CDR2 SYDVKM. Between the trimmed V and J ends, which lost 5 bases and 9 bases, there was a span of 17 bases. Here the CDR3 reads CASSPALVRGIQYF. As DNA, the CDR3 is TGTGCCAGCAGTCCGGCCCTAGTGCGGGGCATTCAGTACTTC.